The entry that follows covers one T cell receptor (beta chain) sequence. The entry originates in a study of T cells of healthy individuals. TCRdb fed the 5' RACE reads into MiXCR, producing one record per CDR3 protein. The profile shows approximately 100,000 distinct CDR3 sequences, 17% of them singletons. In germline, CDR1 is DFQATT, CDR2 SNEGSKA (reference sequence). The CDR3 consists of 15 residues. Between the trimmed V and J ends, which lost 6 bases and 5 bases, there was a span of 23 bases. This sequence originates from a human donor in good health. The rearrangement joins TRBV20-1 to TRBJ2-7; a possible D gene is TRBD1 (6 bases). The CDR3 region has the DNA TGCAGTGCCAACCCAGGGACAAGGGTCGATGACGAGCAGTACTTC. Translation: CSANPGTRVDDEQYF.